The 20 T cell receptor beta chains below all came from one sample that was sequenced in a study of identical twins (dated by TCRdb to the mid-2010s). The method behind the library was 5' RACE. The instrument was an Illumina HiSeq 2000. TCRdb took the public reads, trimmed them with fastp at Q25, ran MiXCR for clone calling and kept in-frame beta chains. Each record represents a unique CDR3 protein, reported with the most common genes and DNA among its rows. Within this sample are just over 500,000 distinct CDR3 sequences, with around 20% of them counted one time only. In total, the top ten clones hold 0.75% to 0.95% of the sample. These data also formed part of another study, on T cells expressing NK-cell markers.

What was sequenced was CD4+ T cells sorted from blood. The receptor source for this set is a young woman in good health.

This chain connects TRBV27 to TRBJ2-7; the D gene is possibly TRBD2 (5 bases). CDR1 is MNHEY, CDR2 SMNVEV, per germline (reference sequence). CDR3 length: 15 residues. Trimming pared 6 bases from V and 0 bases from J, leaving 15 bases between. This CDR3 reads CASSRRGTSSYEQYF. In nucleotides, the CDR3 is TGTGCCAGCAGCCGCCGGGGTACGAGCTCCTACGAGCAGTACTTC.

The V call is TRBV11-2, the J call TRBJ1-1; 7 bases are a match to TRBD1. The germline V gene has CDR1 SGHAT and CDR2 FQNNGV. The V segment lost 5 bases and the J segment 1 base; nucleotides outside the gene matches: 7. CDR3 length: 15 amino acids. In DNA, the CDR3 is TGTGCCAGCAGCAGATTCACAGGGGAGAACACTGAAGCTTTCTTT. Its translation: CASSRFTGENTEAFF.

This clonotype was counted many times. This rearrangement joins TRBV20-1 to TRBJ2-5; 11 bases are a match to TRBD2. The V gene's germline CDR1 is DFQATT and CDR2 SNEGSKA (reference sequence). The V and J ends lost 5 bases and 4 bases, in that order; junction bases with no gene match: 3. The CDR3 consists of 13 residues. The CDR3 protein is CSAPTSGGETQYF. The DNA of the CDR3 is TGCAGTGCTCCTACTAGCGGGGGAGAGACCCAGTACTTC.

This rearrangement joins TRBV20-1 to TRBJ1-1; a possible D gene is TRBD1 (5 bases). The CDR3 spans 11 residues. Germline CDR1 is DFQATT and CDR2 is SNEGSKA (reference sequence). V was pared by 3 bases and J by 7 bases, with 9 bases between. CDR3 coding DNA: TGCAGTGCTAGTCGACAGATTGAAGCTTTCTTT. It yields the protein CSASRQIEAFF.

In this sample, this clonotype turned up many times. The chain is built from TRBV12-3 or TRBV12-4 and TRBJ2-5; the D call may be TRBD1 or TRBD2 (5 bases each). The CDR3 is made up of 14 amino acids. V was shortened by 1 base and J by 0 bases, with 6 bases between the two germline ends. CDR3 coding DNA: TGTGCCAGCAGTTTAGGGGACCACCAAGAGACCCAGTACTTC. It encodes CASSLGDHQETQYF.

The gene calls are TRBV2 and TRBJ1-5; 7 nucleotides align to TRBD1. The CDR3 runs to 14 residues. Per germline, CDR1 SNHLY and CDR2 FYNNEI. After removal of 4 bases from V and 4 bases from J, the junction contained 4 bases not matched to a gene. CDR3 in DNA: TGTGCCAGCAGTGCACAGGGGAGGAATCAGCCCCAGCATTTT. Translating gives CASSAQGRNQPQHF. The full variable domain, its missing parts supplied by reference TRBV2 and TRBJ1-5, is EPEVTQTPSHQVTQMGQEVILRCVPISNHLYFYWYRQILGQKVEFLVSFYNNEISEKSEIFDDQFSVERPDGSNFTLKIRSTKLEDSAMYFCASSAQGRNQPQHFGDGTRLSIL.

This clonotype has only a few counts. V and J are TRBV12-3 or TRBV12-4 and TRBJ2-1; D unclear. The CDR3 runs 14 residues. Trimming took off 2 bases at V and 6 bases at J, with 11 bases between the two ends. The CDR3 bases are TGTGCCAGCAGTTTACGGACCGTGTTCAATGAGCAGTTCTTC. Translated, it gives CASSLRTVFNEQFF.

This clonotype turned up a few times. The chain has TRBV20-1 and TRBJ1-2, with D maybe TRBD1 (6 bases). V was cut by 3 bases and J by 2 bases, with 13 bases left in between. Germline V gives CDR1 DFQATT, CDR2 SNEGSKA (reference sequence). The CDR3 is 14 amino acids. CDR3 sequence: CSASRGDMNYGYTF. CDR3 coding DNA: TGCAGTGCTAGTAGGGGGGATATGAACTATGGCTACACCTTC.

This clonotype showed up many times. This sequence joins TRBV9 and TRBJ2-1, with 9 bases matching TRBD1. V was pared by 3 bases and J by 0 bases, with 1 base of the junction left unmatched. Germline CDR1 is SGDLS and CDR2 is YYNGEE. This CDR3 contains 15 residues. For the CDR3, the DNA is TGTGCCAGCAGCGCGACAGGGGGCTCCTACAATGAGCAGTTCTTC. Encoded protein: CASSATGGSYNEQFF. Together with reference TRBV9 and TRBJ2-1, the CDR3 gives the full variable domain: DSGVTQTPKHLITATGQRVTLRCSPRSGDLSVYWYQQSLDQGLQFLIQYYNGEERAKGNILERFSAQQFPDLHSELNLSSLELGDSALYFCASSATGGSYNEQFFGPGTRLTVL.

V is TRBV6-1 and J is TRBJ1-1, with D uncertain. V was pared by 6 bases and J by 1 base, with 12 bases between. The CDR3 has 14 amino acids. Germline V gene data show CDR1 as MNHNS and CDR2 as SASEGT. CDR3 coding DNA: TGTGCCAGCAGCCCTGACGGGCAGAACACTGAAGCTTTCTTT. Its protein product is CASSPDGQNTEAFF.

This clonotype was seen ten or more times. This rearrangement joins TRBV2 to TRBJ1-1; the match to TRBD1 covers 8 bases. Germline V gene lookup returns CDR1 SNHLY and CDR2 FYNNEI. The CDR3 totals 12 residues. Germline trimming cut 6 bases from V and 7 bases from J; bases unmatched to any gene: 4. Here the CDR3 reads CASSYGQGEAFF. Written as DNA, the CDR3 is TGTGCCAGCAGCTACGGACAGGGTGAAGCTTTCTTT.

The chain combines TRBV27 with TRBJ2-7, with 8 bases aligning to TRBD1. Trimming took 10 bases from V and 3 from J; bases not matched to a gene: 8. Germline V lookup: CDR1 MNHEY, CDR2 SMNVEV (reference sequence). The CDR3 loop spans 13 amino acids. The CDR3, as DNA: TGTGCCACCGGACAGGGTCAAGGCTACGAGCAGTACTTC. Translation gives CATGQGQGYEQYF.

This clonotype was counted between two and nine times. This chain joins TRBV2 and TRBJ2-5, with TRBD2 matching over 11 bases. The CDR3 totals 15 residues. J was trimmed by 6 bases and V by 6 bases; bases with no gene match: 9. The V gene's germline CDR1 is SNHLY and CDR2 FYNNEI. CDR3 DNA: TGTGCCAGCAGCGCCCTAGCGGGAGGTTTAAAGACCCAGTACTTC. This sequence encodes CASSALAGGLKTQYF.

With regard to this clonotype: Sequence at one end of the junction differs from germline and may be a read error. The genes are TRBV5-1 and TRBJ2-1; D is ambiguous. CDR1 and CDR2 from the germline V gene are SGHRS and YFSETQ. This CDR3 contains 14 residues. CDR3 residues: CASTPAQSYYEQFF. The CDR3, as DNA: TGCGCCAGCACCCCGGCCCAGTCCTACTATGAGCAGTTCTTC.

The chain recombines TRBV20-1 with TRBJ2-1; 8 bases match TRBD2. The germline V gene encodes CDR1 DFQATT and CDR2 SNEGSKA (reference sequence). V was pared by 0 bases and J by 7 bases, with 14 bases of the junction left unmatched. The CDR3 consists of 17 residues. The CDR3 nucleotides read TGCAGTGCTAGAGATTCAGAGCAGGAAGCGGGAGAAAATGAGCAGTTCTTC. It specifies CSARDSEQEAGENEQFF.

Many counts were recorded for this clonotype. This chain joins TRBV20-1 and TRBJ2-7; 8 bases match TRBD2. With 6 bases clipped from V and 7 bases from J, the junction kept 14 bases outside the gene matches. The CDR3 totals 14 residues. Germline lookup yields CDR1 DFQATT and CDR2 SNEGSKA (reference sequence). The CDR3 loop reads CSATRRRLAREQYF. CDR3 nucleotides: TGCAGTGCCACAAGGAGAAGACTAGCGAGGGAGCAGTACTTC.

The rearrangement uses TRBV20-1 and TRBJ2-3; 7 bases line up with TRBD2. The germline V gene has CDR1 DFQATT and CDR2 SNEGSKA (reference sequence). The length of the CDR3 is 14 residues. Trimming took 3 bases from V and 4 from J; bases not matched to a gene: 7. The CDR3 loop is CSASRRELADTQYF. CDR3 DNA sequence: TGCAGTGCTAGTCGGCGGGAGCTCGCAGATACGCAGTATTTT.

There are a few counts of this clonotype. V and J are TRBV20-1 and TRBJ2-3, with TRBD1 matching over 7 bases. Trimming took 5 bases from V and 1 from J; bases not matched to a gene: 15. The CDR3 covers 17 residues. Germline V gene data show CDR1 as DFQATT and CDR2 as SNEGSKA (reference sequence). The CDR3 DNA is TGCAGTGCTCCTCCCAGGGGGACGGGATCTCGCACAGATACGCAGTATTTT. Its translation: CSAPPRGTGSRTDTQYF.

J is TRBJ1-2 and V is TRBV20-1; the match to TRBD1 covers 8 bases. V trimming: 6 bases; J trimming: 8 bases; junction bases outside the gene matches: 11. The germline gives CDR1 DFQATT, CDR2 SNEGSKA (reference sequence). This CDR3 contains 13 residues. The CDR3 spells CSATGQGAQGYTF. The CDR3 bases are TGCAGTGCCACAGGTCAGGGGGCGCAAGGCTACACCTTC.

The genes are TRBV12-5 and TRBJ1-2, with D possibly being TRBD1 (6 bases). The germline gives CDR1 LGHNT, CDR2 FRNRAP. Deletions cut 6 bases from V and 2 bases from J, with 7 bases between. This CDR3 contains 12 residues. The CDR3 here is CASGGQNYGYTF. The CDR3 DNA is TGTGCTAGTGGCGGACAGAACTATGGCTACACCTTC.